The 32 T cell receptor beta chains in this list originate from one sample, sequenced in a study of siplizumab effects on memory and regulatory T cells. TCRdb keeps only in-frame clones here, not all; method: immunoSEQ multiplex PCR. The sample has about 100,000 clones; over 90% are singletons. Sequencing used Tregs sorted from blood. These receptors all come from a human donor in good health.

The genes are TRBV13 and TRBJ2-2, with D hard to call. Between the trimmed V and J ends, which lost 3 bases and 6 bases, there was a span of 17 bases. This CDR3 comprises 16 residues. Per the germline V gene, CDR1 is PRHDT and CDR2 is FYEKMQ (reference sequence). DNA for the CDR3: TGTGCCAGCAGCTTTTATCCCGGCACCTCCTCCGGGGAGCTGTTTTTT. It codes for CASSFYPGTSSGELFF.

This clone was seen just once. This chain connects TRBV10-2 to TRBJ2-7, with 13 bases matching TRBD2. J was trimmed by 5 bases and V by 4 bases; bases with no gene match: 2. Germline lookup yields CDR1 WSHSY and CDR2 SAAADI. CDR3 length equals 14 residues. The CDR3 DNA is TGCGCCAGCAGTGGGACTAGCGGGGGCAACGAGCAGTACTTC. Its translation: CASSGTSGGNEQYF.

The rearrangement uses TRBV10-3 and TRBJ2-5; D not certain. Between the trimmed V and J ends, which lost 0 bases and 4 bases, there was a span of 3 bases. Germline V gene data show CDR1 as ENHRY and CDR2 as SYGVKD. CDR3 length: 12 residues. The CDR3 protein is CAISESRETQYF. The CDR3 coding sequence is TGTGCCATCAGTGAGTCCCGAGAGACCCAGTACTTC.

The V and J genes are TRBV6-1 and TRBJ1-2; D not certain. The CDR3 length is 13 residues. Germline CDR1 MNHNS, CDR2 SASEGT. V was cut by 3 bases and J by 7 bases, with 12 bases left in between. CDR3 DNA sequence: TGTGCCAGCAGTGATCCAGTCTTAGCTGGCTACACCTTC. Translating it yields CASSDPVLAGYTF.

The chain is built from TRBV27 and TRBJ1-2; D unresolved. CDR3 length: 16 residues. Germline assignment: CDR1 MNHEY and CDR2 SMNVEV (reference sequence). Trimming shortened V by 4 bases and J by 6 bases, and 21 bases separated the two germline ends. CDR3 DNA: TGTGCCAGCAGTTCCTCCTGGACTAGGGCCTACGATGGCTACACCTTC. Its protein product is CASSSSWTRAYDGYTF.

This clone was picked up one time. The chain combines TRBV4-3 with TRBJ1-2; possibly TRBD1 for D (6 bases). The CDR3 has 16 residues. V was trimmed by 0 bases and J by 8 bases, leaving 19 bases between them. From germline, CDR1 is LGHNA and CDR2 YSLEER. CDR3 protein: CASSQDRRNRVEGYTF. CDR3 in DNA: TGCGCCAGCAGCCAAGATCGGAGGAACAGGGTTGAAGGCTACACCTTC.

The V gene is TRBV10-1, the J gene TRBJ2-1; a possible D gene is TRBD1 (6 bases). V was trimmed by 7 bases and J by 8 bases, leaving 12 bases between them. Per germline, CDR1 WNHNN and CDR2 SYGVQD (reference sequence). CDR3 length equals 12 residues. The CDR3 DNA reads TGCGCCAGCAAAGAGCCAGGGGATGAGCAGTTCTTC. It translates to CASKEPGDEQFF.

J is TRBJ2-5 and V is TRBV10-3, with D hard to call. The end of the DNA aligns better with TRBJ2-7, so the J call may be wrong. Looked up from germline, CDR1 is ENHRY and CDR2 is SYGVKD. The CDR3 is 12 residues long. The CDR3 nucleotides read TGTGCCGCCGGCTCCAGCCCCTCCGAGCAGTACTTC. This codes for CAAGSSPSEQYF.

The chain joins TRBV7-6 to TRBJ2-5, with TRBD1 as a possible D gene (6 bases). Between the trimmed V and J ends, which lost 0 bases and 2 bases, there was a span of 19 bases. The CDR3 covers 18 residues. Germline V gives CDR1 SGHVS, CDR2 FNYEAQ. Written as DNA, the CDR3 is TGTGCCAGCAGCTTAGCGGTCAGGGTCATGGGGGCTCAAGAGACCCAGTACTTC. It codes for CASSLAVRVMGAQETQYF.

The chain carries TRBV15 and TRBJ1-2; D uncertain. The CDR3 extends over 14 amino acids. The V end lost 0 bases, the J end lost 6 bases, and 11 bases lay between the germline ends. The germline V gene has CDR1 LNHNV and CDR2 YYDKDF (reference sequence). The CDR3 reads CATSRDLGRNGYTF. The CDR3 DNA follows: TGTGCCACCAGCAGAGATTTGGGCAGGAATGGCTACACCTTC.

This CDR3 reads CTSSQVRYF. CDR3 DNA: TGCACCAGCAGCCAAGTCCGGTACTTC. The chain joins TRBV1 to TRBJ2-7; whether TRBD2, the table's D call, matches the DNA was not checked. TRBV1 is flagged as a pseudogene. The CDR3 loop spans 9 amino acids.

The chain combines TRBV5-4 with TRBJ1-1, with a weak D call TRBD1 (5 bases). Germline loops: CDR1 SGHNT, CDR2 YYREEE (reference sequence). Trimming took 1 base from V and 8 from J, leaving 12 bases between them. The CDR3 loop spans 13 amino acids. This CDR3 reads CASSLLGRAEAFF. DNA of the CDR3: TGTGCCAGCAGCTTGCTGGGGCGAGCCGAAGCTTTCTTT.

The genes are TRBV9 and TRBJ1-2; TRBD1 is a possible D gene (5 bases). Trimming took 4 bases from V and 3 from J, leaving 16 bases between them. Per germline, CDR1 SGDLS and CDR2 YYNGEE. The CDR3 runs to 15 residues. CDR3 in DNA: TGTGCCAGCAGCCGGGGCTTCGGGCGTGACTATGGCTACACCTTC. The encoded protein is CASSRGFGRDYGYTF.

The chain joins TRBV6-5 to TRBJ2-7, with D perhaps TRBD2 (7 bases). The germline CDR1 and CDR2 sequences are MNHEY and SVGAGI. With 6 bases removed from V and 4 bases from J, the gap between germline ends came to 13 bases. The CDR3 runs 13 residues. CDR3 sequence: CASSRGGRYEQYF. The CDR3 DNA sequence: TGTGCCAGCAGCCGCGGGGGCCGGTACGAGCAGTACTTC.

The V and J genes are TRBV18 and TRBJ1-2; possibly TRBD1 for D (6 bases). This CDR3 has 13 amino acids. Between the trimmed V and J ends, which lost 1 base and 5 bases, there was a span of 8 bases. Germline CDR1 and CDR2: KGHSH and LQKENI. CDR3 region: CASSPRTDYGYTF. CDR3 nucleotides: TGTGCCAGCTCACCACGGACAGATTATGGCTACACCTTC.

The chain is built from TRBV11-1 and TRBJ2-1; D uncertain. Germline values: CDR1 SGHAT, CDR2 FQDESV (reference sequence). The CDR3 runs to 13 residues. V was cut by 2 bases and J by 6 bases, with 8 bases left in between. CDR3 region: CASSLSVRNEQFF. CDR3 DNA: TGTGCCAGCAGCTTATCAGTACGCAATGAGCAGTTCTTC.

CDR3 bases: TGTGCCAGCAGCTTAGCGGTTGTAGTGACTGAAGCTTTCTTT. This translates into CASSLAVVVTEAFF. This chain uses TRBV7-8 with TRBJ1-1, with unresolved D. The ends were cut back, 0 bases at V and 5 bases at J, with 10 bases in the middle. Looked up from germline, CDR1 is SGHVS and CDR2 is FQNEAQ. CDR3 size: 14 residues.

This sequence joins TRBV5-6 and TRBJ1-2, with a weak D call TRBD1 (5 bases). The length of the CDR3 is 14 residues. Germline V gene sequence: CDR1 SGHDT, CDR2 YYEEEE. Deletions cut 8 bases from V and 0 bases from J, with 14 bases between. CDR3 nucleotide sequence: TGTGCCAGTCGAATGCAGGGCCCTAACTATGGCTACACCTTC. It specifies CASRMQGPNYGYTF.

The J gene is TRBJ2-2, the V gene TRBV7-2; D is unclear. The V end was cut by 5 bases, the J end by 0 bases, with 4 bases between. This CDR3 has 13 residues. Germline V lookup: CDR1 SGHTA, CDR2 FQGNSA. The CDR3 DNA sequence: TGTGCCAGCAGCCGTACGAACACCGGGGAGCTGTTTTTT. It is translated as CASSRTNTGELFF.

CDR3 coding DNA: TGCGCCAGCAGCAGGGGGACAGGGTCGGGTCAGCCCCAGCATTTT. Translated: CASSRGTGSGQPQHF. The rearrangement joins TRBV5-1 to TRBJ1-5; 9 nucleotides agree with TRBD1. The CDR3 is made up of 15 amino acids. J was trimmed by 6 bases and V by 4 bases; bases with no gene match: 8. Germline V CDR1 and CDR2: SGHRS, YFSETQ. Full variable domain (outside the CDR3, taken from reference TRBV5-1 and TRBJ1-5): KAGVTQTPRYLIKTRGQQVTLSCSPISGHRSVSWYQQTPGQGLQFLFEYFSETQRNKGNFPGRFSGRQFSNSRSEMNVSTLELGDSALYLCASSRGTGSGQPQHFGDGTRLSIL.

The rearrangement links TRBV7-3 to TRBJ2-5, with 9 bases that match TRBD1. V shed 5 bases and J 5 bases; nucleotides not matched to a gene: 9. The CDR3 is 15 residues long. Germline CDR1 reads SGHTA; CDR2 reads FQGTGA. CDR3 DNA: TGTGCCAGCAGCCCCGGGACAGGGTTTTGGGAGACCCAGTACTTC. Translated, it gives CASSPGTGFWETQYF.

The chain uses TRBV13 and TRBJ1-6; possibly TRBD1 for D (5 bases). Germline loops: CDR1 PRHDT, CDR2 FYEKMQ (reference sequence). The CDR3 is 14 amino acids. Trimming took off 7 bases at V and 10 bases at J, with 17 bases between the two ends. The CDR3 protein is CASTIRDGFSPLHF. The CDR3 DNA reads as TGTGCCAGCACGATTCGGGACGGTTTCTCACCCCTCCACTTT.

The CDR3 DNA sequence: TGCGCCAGCAGCGGCCAGGTTGAGACCCAGTACTTC. The encoded protein is CASSGQVETQYF. This chain links TRBV5-1 with TRBJ2-5; no firm D call. Between the trimmed V and J ends, which lost 4 bases and 5 bases, there was a span of 9 bases. CDR1 is SGHRS, CDR2 YFSETQ, per germline. The CDR3 is 12 residues long. The variable domain in full, with the rest retrieved from reference TRBV5-1 and TRBJ2-5, is KAGVTQTPRYLIKTRGQQVTLSCSPISGHRSVSWYQQTPGQGLQFLFEYFSETQRNKGNFPGRFSGRQFSNSRSEMNVSTLELGDSALYLCASSGQVETQYFGPGTRLLVL.

This clone was seen only a few times. This sequence joins TRBV4-1 and TRBJ1-2; D gene uncertain. Germline-derived CDR1 and CDR2 are MGHRA and YSYEKL. The CDR3 spans 15 residues. V was cut by 4 bases and J by 7 bases, with 19 bases left in between. CDR3 residues: CASSPETGPEFGYTF. The CDR3 DNA reads as TGCGCCAGCAGCCCTGAGACGGGCCCAGAATTTGGCTACACCTTC.

The V and J genes are TRBV19 and TRBJ2-1; D remains unclear. Per germline, CDR1 LNHDA and CDR2 SQIVND (reference sequence). Trimming pared 5 bases from V and 1 base from J, leaving 12 bases between. The length of the CDR3 is 15 residues. The DNA for the CDR3 is TGTGCCAGTAGTCCCCACTGGGTTTCCTACAATGAGCAGTTCTTC. It codes for CASSPHWVSYNEQFF.

The chain couples TRBV30 to TRBJ1-4; tentative D call: TRBD1 (6 bases). Trimming pared 0 bases from V and 7 bases from J, leaving 24 bases between. Per the germline V gene, CDR1 is GTSNPN and CDR2 is SVGIG (reference sequence). CDR3 length: 18 residues. The chain's CDR3 is CAWSVRGKPGTIREKLFF. CDR3 sequence (DNA): TGTGCCTGGAGTGTACGAGGTAAGCCCGGGACAATTCGTGAAAAACTGTTTTTT. Combining the CDR3 with reference TRBV30 and TRBJ1-4 gives the whole variable domain SQTIHQWPATLVQPVGSPLSLECTVEGTSNPNLYWYRQAAGRGLQLLFYSVGIGQISSEVPQNLSASRPQDRQFILSSKKLLLSDSGFYLCAWSVRGKPGTIREKLFFGSGTQLSVL.

The chain has TRBV4-1 and TRBJ2-7, with D unresolved. CDR3 size: 13 residues. V lost 0 bases to trimming and J lost 0 bases, with 3 bases between them. CDR1 is MGHRA and CDR2 is YSYEKL in the germline V gene. CDR3: CASSQDGSYEQYF. The CDR3 DNA reads as TGCGCCAGCAGCCAAGACGGCTCCTACGAGCAGTACTTC.

The chain combines TRBV11-3 with TRBJ2-7; D is uncertain. The CDR3 contains 14 residues. Looked up from germline, CDR1 is SGHNT and CDR2 is YENEEA. Trimming removed 5 bases from V and 3 bases from J, with 14 bases in between. The CDR3 protein is CASSPEVGFYEQYF. CDR3 in DNA: TGTGCCAGCAGCCCAGAGGTGGGATTCTACGAGCAGTACTTC.

The rearrangement links TRBV5-4 to TRBJ2-1, with 8 bases lining up with TRBD2. The CDR3 is made up of 15 amino acids. J gave up 1 base and V 4 bases, and 4 bases lay outside the gene matches. Germline V lookup: CDR1 SGHNT, CDR2 YYREEE (reference sequence). The CDR3 here is CASSQSSGSYNEQFF. CDR3 coding DNA: TGTGCCAGCAGCCAATCTAGCGGGTCCTACAATGAGCAGTTCTTC.

V is TRBV30 and J is TRBJ2-7, with 10 bases matching TRBD2. CDR1 is GTSNPN, CDR2 SVGIG, per germline (reference sequence). J gave up 4 bases and V 2 bases, and 11 bases lay outside the gene matches. The length of the CDR3 is 16 residues. This chain's CDR3 is CAWSRLAGVLGYEQYF. The CDR3 nucleotides are TGTGCCTGGAGTAGGCTAGCGGGAGTACTCGGATACGAGCAGTACTTC.

This clone appeared a single time. The V gene is TRBV7-2, the J gene TRBJ2-3, with D possibly matching TRBD2 (6 bases). Germline V gene lookup returns CDR1 SGHTA and CDR2 FQGNSA. The CDR3 runs to 15 residues. V lost 0 bases and J lost 1, with 8 bases in between. Written as DNA, the CDR3 is TGTGCCAGCAGCTTAGCGGGAGGCCGCACAGATACGCAGTATTTT. It codes for CASSLAGGRTDTQYF.

This clone was found once. The V call is TRBV10-3, the J call TRBJ1-5; D might be TRBD1 (5 bases). This CDR3 contains 15 residues. The V end was cut by 6 bases, the J end by 5 bases, with 17 bases between. Germline loops: CDR1 ENHRY, CDR2 SYGVKD. CDR3 coding DNA: TGTGCCATCAGGCGGGACCTCATAGGCGATCAGCCCCAGCATTTT. Protein product: CAIRRDLIGDQPQHF.